These 8 T cell receptor beta chains were sequenced from one sample in a study of T cell changes during pregnancy in multiple sclerosis. The assay was immunoSEQ multiplex PCR, and TCRdb's table has in-frame clones only and misses some. The sample comprises fewer than 25,000 clones, approximately 86% of which are singletons, and more than 0.85% rests with the top ten. The sample consisted of CD4+ T cells from peripheral blood mononuclear cells, taken in the second trimester of pregnancy. Receptors originate from a female donor in good health, enrolled as a control in a pregnancy study.

J is TRBJ2-1 and V is TRBV19, with 15 bases identical to TRBD2. The CDR3 loop spans 16 amino acids. Germline lookup yields CDR1 LNHDA and CDR2 SQIVND (reference sequence). V shed 4 bases and J 8 bases; nucleotides not matched to a gene: 6. The CDR3, as DNA: TGTGCCAGTAGTACCAGGGGACTAGCGGGGGGCGATGAGCAGTTCTTC. Encoded protein: CASSTRGLAGGDEQFF.

As DNA, the CDR3 is TGCGCCAGCAGCCAGGTCCCGGGACAGGGGACGCCCCAAAACATTCAGTACTTC. Its protein product is CASSQVPGQGTPQNIQYF. This rearrangement joins TRBV4-1 to TRBJ2-4; 10 bases are a match to TRBD1. CDR3 length: 18 amino acids. CDR1 MGHRA and CDR2 YSYEKL come from the germline V gene. The junction had 13 bases not matched to a gene; V was cut back by 3 bases and J by 5 bases.

In DNA form, the CDR3 reads TGTGCCAGCAGTGAGTGGGACTTTAGGAGTAAAACAGATACGCAGTATTTT. Its protein product is CASSEWDFRSKTDTQYF. The chain links TRBV2 to TRBJ2-3, with D perhaps TRBD2 (6 bases). With 3 bases removed from V and 3 bases from J, the gap between germline ends came to 19 bases. Germline CDR1 and CDR2: SNHLY and FYNNEI. The CDR3 is 17 amino acids.

The rearrangement uses TRBV4-1 and TRBJ1-2; 12 bases are shared with TRBD1. In germline, CDR1 is MGHRA, CDR2 YSYEKL. This CDR3 comprises 16 residues. Losses at the gene ends were 2 bases for V and 6 bases for J; bases not matched to a gene: 7. The CDR3 region has the DNA TGCGCCAGCAGCCAACCCCGGGACAGGGGGCAGGATGGCTACACCTTC. Amino acids: CASSQPRDRGQDGYTF.

V usage is TRBV7-8 and J usage is TRBJ2-4; TRBD2 aligns across 10 bases. V shed 5 bases, J shed 0 bases, and the junction held 13 bases outside the gene matches. Germline CDR1 SGHVS, CDR2 FQNEAQ. The CDR3 contains 19 residues. This CDR3 reads CASSHNQAGGTIAKNIQYF. The CDR3 DNA sequence: TGTGCCAGCAGCCATAACCAAGCGGGAGGGACTATAGCCAAAAACATTCAGTACTTC.

This chain links TRBV5-1 with TRBJ2-7, with 8 nucleotides matching TRBD2. Looked up from germline, CDR1 is SGHRS and CDR2 is YFSETQ. The CDR3 sequence is 14 residues long. Trimming at V came to 7 bases and at J to 6 bases, leaving 12 bases not matched to a gene. The CDR3 spells CASYQSGSGGEQYF. The DNA for the CDR3 is TGCGCCAGCTACCAAAGCGGGAGCGGCGGCGAGCAGTACTTC.

This sequence joins TRBV28 and TRBJ1-2; tentative D call: TRBD1 (5 bases). The CDR3 is 16 amino acids. Trimming shortened V by 3 bases and J by 5 bases, and 19 bases separated the two germline ends. The germline gives CDR1 MDHEN, CDR2 SYDVKM. CDR3 sequence reads: CASSFSGSQGLYGYTF. The CDR3 nucleotides read TGTGCCAGCAGTTTTTCCGGGAGCCAGGGCCTATATGGCTACACCTTC.

The chain joins TRBV11-2 to TRBJ1-6; 10 nucleotides agree with TRBD1. The J segment lost 5 bases and the V segment lost 1 base, leaving 8 bases of the junction unmatched. Germline V gene data show CDR1 as SGHAT and CDR2 as FQNNGV. The CDR3 sequence is 18 residues long. This chain's CDR3 is CASSLVGTGVKNNSPLHF. The DNA of the CDR3 is TGTGCCAGCAGCTTAGTAGGGACAGGGGTTAAAAATAATTCACCCCTCCACTTT.